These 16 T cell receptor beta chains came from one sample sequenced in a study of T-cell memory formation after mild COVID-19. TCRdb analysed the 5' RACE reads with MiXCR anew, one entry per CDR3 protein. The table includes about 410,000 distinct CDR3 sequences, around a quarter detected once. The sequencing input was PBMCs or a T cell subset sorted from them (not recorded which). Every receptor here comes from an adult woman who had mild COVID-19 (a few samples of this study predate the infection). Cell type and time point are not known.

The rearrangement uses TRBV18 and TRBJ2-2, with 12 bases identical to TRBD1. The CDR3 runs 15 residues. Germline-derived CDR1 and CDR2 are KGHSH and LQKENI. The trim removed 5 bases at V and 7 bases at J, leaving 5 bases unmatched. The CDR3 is CASSLGQGADGELFF. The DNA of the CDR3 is TGTGCCAGCTCATTGGGACAGGGGGCCGACGGGGAGCTGTTTTTT. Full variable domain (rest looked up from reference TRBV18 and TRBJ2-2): NAGVMQNPRHLVRRRGQEARLRCSPMKGHSHVYWYRQLPEEGLKFMVYLQKENIIDESGMPKERFSAEFPKEGPSILRIQQVVRGDSAAYFCASSLGQGADGELFFGEGSRLTVL.

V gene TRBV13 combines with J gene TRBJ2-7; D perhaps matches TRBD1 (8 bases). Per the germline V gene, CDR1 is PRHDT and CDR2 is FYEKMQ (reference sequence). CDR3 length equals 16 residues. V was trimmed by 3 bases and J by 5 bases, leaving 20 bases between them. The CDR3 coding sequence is TGTGCCAGCAGCTTCAATGACAGGGGAGGGCGGGACGAGCAGTACTTC. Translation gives CASSFNDRGGRDEQYF.

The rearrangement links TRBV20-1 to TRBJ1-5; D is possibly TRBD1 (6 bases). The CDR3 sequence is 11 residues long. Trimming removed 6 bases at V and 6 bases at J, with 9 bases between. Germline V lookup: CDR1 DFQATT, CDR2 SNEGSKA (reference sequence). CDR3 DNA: TGCAGTGCGCAGGGGACTCAGCCCCAGCATTTT. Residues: CSAQGTQPQHF.

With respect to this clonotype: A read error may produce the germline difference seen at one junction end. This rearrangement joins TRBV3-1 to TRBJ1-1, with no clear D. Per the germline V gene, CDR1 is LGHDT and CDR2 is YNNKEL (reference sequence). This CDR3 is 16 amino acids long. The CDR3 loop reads CSSRPRNLLTNTEAFF. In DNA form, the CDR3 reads TGTTCCAGTCGCCCCCGTAACCTACTCACGAACACTGAAGCTTTCTTT.

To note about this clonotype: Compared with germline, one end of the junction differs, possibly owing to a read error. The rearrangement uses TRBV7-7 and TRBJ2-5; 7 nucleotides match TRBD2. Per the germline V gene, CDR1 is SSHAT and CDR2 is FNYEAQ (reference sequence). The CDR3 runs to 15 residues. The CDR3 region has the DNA TGTGCTAGCAGCCCCCCGGGAGGAACTGAGGAGACCCAGTACTTC. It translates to CASSPPGGTEETQYF.

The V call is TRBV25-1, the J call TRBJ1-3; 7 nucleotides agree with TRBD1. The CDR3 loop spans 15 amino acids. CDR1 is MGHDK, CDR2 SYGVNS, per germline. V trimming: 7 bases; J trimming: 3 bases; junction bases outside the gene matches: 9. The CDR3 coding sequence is TGTGCCAGCACCCCCCAGGGGGTAAATGGAAACACCATATATTTT. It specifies CASTPQGVNGNTIYF.

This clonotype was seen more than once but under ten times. The CDR3 DNA reads TGTGCCAGCAGTCAAGGACTAGCGGTTTACAATGAGCAGTTCTTC. Its translation: CASSQGLAVYNEQFF. V and J are TRBV7-9 and TRBJ2-1; 10 nucleotides line up with TRBD2. Germline CDR1 and CDR2: SEHNR and FQNEAQ (reference sequence). This CDR3 has 15 amino acids. The V gene end was trimmed by 6 bases and the J gene end by 4 bases; junction bases not matched to a gene: 6.

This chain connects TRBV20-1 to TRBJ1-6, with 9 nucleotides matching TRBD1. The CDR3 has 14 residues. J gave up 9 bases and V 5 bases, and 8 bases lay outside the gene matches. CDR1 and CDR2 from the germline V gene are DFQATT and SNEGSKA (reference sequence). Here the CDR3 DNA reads TGCAGTGCTGAGGACAGGGGCCGGTTTTCACCCCTCCACTTT. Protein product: CSAEDRGRFSPLHF.

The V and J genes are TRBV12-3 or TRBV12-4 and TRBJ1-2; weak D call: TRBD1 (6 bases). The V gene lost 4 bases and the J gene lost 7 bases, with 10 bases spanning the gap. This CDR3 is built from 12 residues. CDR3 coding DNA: TGTGCCAGCAGTTCAGGGGAGGGTGGCTACACCTTC. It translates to CASSSGEGGYTF.

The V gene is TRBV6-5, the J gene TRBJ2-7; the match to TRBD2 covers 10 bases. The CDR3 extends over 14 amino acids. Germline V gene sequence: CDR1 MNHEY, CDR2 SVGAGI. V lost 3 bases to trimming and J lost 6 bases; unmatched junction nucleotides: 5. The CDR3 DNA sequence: TGTGCCAGCAGTTATAGCGGGAGGTTTTCCGAGCAGTACTTC. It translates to CASSYSGRFSEQYF.

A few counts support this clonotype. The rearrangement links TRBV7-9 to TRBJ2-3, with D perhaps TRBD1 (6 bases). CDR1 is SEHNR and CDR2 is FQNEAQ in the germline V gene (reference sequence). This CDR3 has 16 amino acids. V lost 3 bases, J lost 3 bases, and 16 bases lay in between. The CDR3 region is CASSFLTGGETDTQYF. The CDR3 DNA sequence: TGTGCCAGCAGCTTCCTCACTGGGGGCGAGACAGATACGCAGTATTTT. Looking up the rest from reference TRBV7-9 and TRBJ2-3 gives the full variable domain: DTGVSQNPRHKITKRGQNVTFRCDPISEHNRLYWYRQTLGQGPEFLTYFQNEAQLEKSRLLSDRFSAERPKGSFSTLEIQRTEQGDSAMYLCASSFLTGGETDTQYFGPGTRLTVL.

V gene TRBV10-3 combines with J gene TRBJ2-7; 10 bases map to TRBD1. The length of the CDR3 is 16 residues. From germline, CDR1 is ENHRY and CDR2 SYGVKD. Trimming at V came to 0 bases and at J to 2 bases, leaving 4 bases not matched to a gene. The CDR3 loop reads CAISESIGTGAYEQYF. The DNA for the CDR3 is TGTGCCATCAGTGAGTCGATAGGGACAGGGGCCTACGAGCAGTACTTC.

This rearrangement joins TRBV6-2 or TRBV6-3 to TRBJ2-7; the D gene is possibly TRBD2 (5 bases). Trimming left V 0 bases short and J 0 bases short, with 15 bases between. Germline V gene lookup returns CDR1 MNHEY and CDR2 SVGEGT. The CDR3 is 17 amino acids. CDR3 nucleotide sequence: TGTGCCAGCAGTTACTCGGCCCTAGCCGAAATCTCCTACGAGCAGTACTTC. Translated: CASSYSALAEISYEQYF.

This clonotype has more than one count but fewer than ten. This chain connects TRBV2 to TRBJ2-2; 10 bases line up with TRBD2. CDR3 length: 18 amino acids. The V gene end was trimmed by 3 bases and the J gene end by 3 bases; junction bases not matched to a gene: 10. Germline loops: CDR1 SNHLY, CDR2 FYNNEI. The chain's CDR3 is CASSETSGYSLYTGELFF. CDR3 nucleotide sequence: TGTGCCAGCAGTGAGACTAGCGGGTATTCATTGTACACCGGGGAGCTGTTTTTT.

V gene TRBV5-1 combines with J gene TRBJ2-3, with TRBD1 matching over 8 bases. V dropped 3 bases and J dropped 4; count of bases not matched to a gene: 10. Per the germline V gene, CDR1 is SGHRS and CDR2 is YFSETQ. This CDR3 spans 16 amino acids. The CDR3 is CASSSNGQGTPDTQYF. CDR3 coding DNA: TGCGCCAGCAGCTCAAATGGACAGGGTACGCCAGATACGCAGTATTTT.

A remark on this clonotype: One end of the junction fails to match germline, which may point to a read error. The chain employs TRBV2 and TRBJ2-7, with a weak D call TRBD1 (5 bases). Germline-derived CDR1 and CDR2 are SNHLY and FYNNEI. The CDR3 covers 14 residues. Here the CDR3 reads CASSVWQGSNEQYF. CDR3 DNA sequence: TGTGCCAGCAGTGTCTGGCAGGGCTCCAACGAGCAGTACTTC.